This T cell receptor beta chain was sequenced during a study of cytomegalovirus exposure and HLA in healthy donors. About the research overall: Findings of an earlier analysis included roughly 110 million unique TCR beta sequences from 190 million or so T cells. The study's findings and limits: In a later analysis, donors in an Asian-associated ancestry cluster reportedly had fewer N-insertions in productive TCRs than the cohort mean. The study put about 180 TCR beta chains on its list as cytomegalovirus-associated.

Note on this clone: What it binds is unknown.

Between the trimmed V and J ends, which lost 4 bases and 1 base, there was a span of 24 bases. Looked up from germline, CDR1 is SGHRS and CDR2 is YFSETQ. The CDR3 totals 18 residues. The PCR had 60 Vbeta and 13 Jbeta primers. Produced via immunoSEQ multiplex PCR; TCRdb's table is partial and in-frame only. The repertoire includes 100,000 to 150,000 clones, around four fifths of them detected once, and roughly 20% sits in the top ten. Sequencing was done on a sample of PBMCs. This sequence originates from a man aged 18 to 29 in good health and CMV-seropositive. The J gene is TRBJ2-7, the V gene TRBV5-1, with TRBD2 as a possible D gene (6 bases). CDR3 loop: CASSREPGLKDRSYEQYF. The CDR3 DNA sequence: TGCGCCAGCAGCCGGGAGCCGGGGTTAAAGGATAGGTCCTACGAGCAGTACTTC.